The next 17 T cell receptor beta chains were all read from a single sample in a study of blood T cell repertoires in COVID-19. Using immunoSEQ multiplex PCR, the repertoire was profiled, and TCRdb retains in-frame clones only, with some absent. The sample lists around 400,000 clones, roughly nine tenths occurring once. Sequenced: PBMCs or T cells enriched from blood (not recorded which). These receptors originate from a woman in her twenties or thirties who had recovered from COVID-19.

The chain is built from TRBV7-2 and TRBJ2-1; perhaps TRBD2 as D (5 bases). This CDR3 has 16 residues. Trimming removed 5 bases at V and 0 bases at J, with 14 bases between. The V gene's germline CDR1 is SGHTA and CDR2 FQGNSA. The CDR3 region has the DNA TGTGCCAGCAGCCCGCTCGAGCGGAGCTCCTACAATGAGCAGTTCTTC. This gives the protein CASSPLERSSYNEQFF.

The chain joins TRBV3-1 (or the pseudogene TRBV3-2) to TRBJ2-6; 10 nucleotides align to TRBD2. This CDR3 has 15 residues. Per germline, CDR1 LGHDT and CDR2 YNNKEL (reference sequence). V was clipped by 5 bases and J by 11 bases; unmatched bases: 9. CDR3 DNA: TGTGCCAGCAGCGGGGGAACCGGGACTAGCGACGTCCTGACTTTC. Translated: CASSGGTGTSDVLTF.

V usage is TRBV30 and J usage is TRBJ2-7, with D unclear. Germline CDR1 is GTSNPN and CDR2 is SVGIG (reference sequence). This CDR3 contains 15 residues. Trimming pared 4 bases from V and 0 bases from J, leaving 16 bases between. CDR3 sequence: CAWTPPDKSSYEQYF. For the CDR3, the DNA is TGTGCCTGGACGCCCCCCGATAAGAGCTCCTACGAGCAGTACTTC.

V and J are TRBV19 and TRBJ1-3, with D hard to call. The CDR3 is made up of 15 amino acids. Germline lookup yields CDR1 LNHDA and CDR2 SQIVND (reference sequence). V was shortened by 6 bases and J by 0 bases, with 12 bases between the two germline ends. CDR3 protein: CASSQSPLSGNTIYF. CDR3 DNA sequence: TGTGCCAGTAGCCAGTCGCCCCTCTCTGGAAACACCATATATTTT.

The chain recombines TRBV5-4 with TRBJ2-4; perhaps TRBD2 as D (5 bases). Germline values: CDR1 SGHNT, CDR2 YYREEE (reference sequence). Trimming took off 4 bases at V and 2 bases at J, with 13 bases between the two ends. The CDR3 has 15 residues. The CDR3 here is CASSLEGRTKNIQYF. Here the CDR3 DNA reads TGTGCCAGCAGCCTCGAGGGTAGGACCAAAAACATTCAGTACTTC.

This clone was observed once. V gene TRBV12-3 or TRBV12-4 combines with J gene TRBJ2-5, with TRBD1 identical over 7 bases. The CDR3 contains 13 residues. V shed 9 bases, J shed 3 bases, and the junction held 7 bases outside the gene matches. The CDR3 nucleotides are TGTGCCAGTGGGGAAACAGGGGAAGAGACCCAGTACTTC. Translation gives CASGETGEETQYF.

The V and J genes are TRBV7-3 and TRBJ2-1; the D gene is possibly TRBD2 (6 bases). From germline, CDR1 is SGHTA and CDR2 FQGTGA. This CDR3 has 15 amino acids. Trimming pared 9 bases from V and 0 bases from J, leaving 15 bases between. CDR3 residues: CASRASDSSYNEQFF. The CDR3 coding sequence is TGTGCCAGTAGAGCTAGCGACAGCTCCTACAATGAGCAGTTCTTC.

The chain recombines TRBV7-8 with TRBJ2-2; TRBD1 matches 9 bases. Germline CDR1 reads SGHVS; CDR2 reads FQNEAQ. The CDR3 consists of 16 residues. After removal of 5 bases from V and 5 bases from J, the junction contained 9 bases not matched to a gene. CDR3 nucleotide sequence: TGTGCCAGCAGCCCCAGGGGGGACAGGGTTACCGGGGAGCTGTTTTTT. This encodes CASSPRGDRVTGELFF.

The chain uses TRBV11-1 and TRBJ2-3, with a weak D call TRBD1 (5 bases). This CDR3 comprises 13 residues. The germline V gene has CDR1 SGHAT and CDR2 FQDESV (reference sequence). Trimming pared 8 bases from V and 2 bases from J, leaving 11 bases between. The CDR3 bases are TGTGCCAGCGGCCTGGGGCCCACAGATACGCAGTATTTT. Protein sequence: CASGLGPTDTQYF. The full variable domain, with the rest looked up from reference TRBV11-1 and TRBJ2-3, is EAEVAQSPRYKITEKSQAVAFWCDPISGHATLYWYRQILGQGPELLVQFQDESVVDDSQLPKDRFSAERLKGVDSTLKIQPAELGDSAMYLCASGLGPTDTQYFGPGTRLTVL.

This clone was counted once. The chain's CDR3 is CASSPLQGKNSNQPQHF. The CDR3 nucleotides are TGTGCCAGCAGCCCCTTACAGGGTAAAAATAGCAATCAGCCCCAGCATTTT. The chain is built from TRBV7-9 and TRBJ1-5; D perhaps matches TRBD1 (6 bases). There are 17 residues in the CDR3. The V and J ends lost 5 bases and 0 bases respectively, with 17 bases between them. Per germline, CDR1 SEHNR and CDR2 FQNEAQ (reference sequence).

The count of this clone is one. The J gene is TRBJ1-2, the V gene TRBV25-1, with D hard to call. V lost 6 bases, J lost 4 bases, and 27 bases lay in between. The germline V gene encodes CDR1 MGHDK and CDR2 SYGVNS. The CDR3 consists of 18 residues. CDR3 DNA: TGTGCCAGCAGCGGCTACACACTAGCCCATATCATAGGCTATGGCTACACCTTC. Its protein is CASSGYTLAHIIGYGYTF.

Only one count was recorded for this clone. CDR3 amino acids: CASSHLILGGGGLETQYF. The CDR3, as DNA: TGTGCCAGCAGCCACCTTATCCTAGGGGGAGGGGGTTTGGAGACCCAGTACTTC. The J gene is TRBJ2-5, the V gene TRBV5-4, with D possibly matching TRBD2 (7 bases). Germline CDR1 reads SGHNT; CDR2 reads YYREEE (reference sequence). This CDR3 is built from 18 residues. Between the trimmed V and J ends, which lost 4 bases and 5 bases, there was a span of 27 bases.

As regards this clone: A read error may produce the germline difference seen at one junction end. The CDR3 bases are TGTGCCAGCAGTCAAGGTAGTACTTACGAGCAGTACTTC. Protein: CASSQGSTYEQYF. The chain carries TRBV3-1 (or the pseudogene TRBV3-2) and TRBJ2-7; no clear D. In germline, CDR1 is LGHDT, CDR2 YNNKEL (reference sequence). This CDR3 spans 13 amino acids.

The gene calls are TRBV4-3 and TRBJ2-2; TRBD2 agrees at 10 bases. Germline-derived CDR1 and CDR2 are LGHNA and YSLEER. The CDR3 consists of 16 residues. V was pared by 4 bases and J by 1 base, with 3 bases of the junction left unmatched. The DNA for the CDR3 is TGCGCCAGCAGCCTCGGACTAGCGGAGAACACCGGGGAGCTGTTTTTT. This sequence encodes CASSLGLAENTGELFF.

This chain links TRBV15 with TRBJ2-7; D possibly corresponds to TRBD1 (7 bases). The CDR3 has 15 amino acids. The germline gives CDR1 LNHNV, CDR2 YYDKDF (reference sequence). The V and J ends lost 6 bases and 5 bases respectively, with 20 bases between them. CDR3 sequence reads: CATSRGQGGRDEQYF. The CDR3 DNA sequence: TGTGCCACCAGTCGCGGGCAGGGGGGCAGGGACGAGCAGTACTTC.

This clone was seen only once. J is TRBJ2-7 and V is TRBV30, with TRBD1 identical over 9 bases. Losses at the gene ends were 7 bases for V and 2 bases for J; bases not matched to a gene: 18. There are 17 residues in the CDR3. Germline CDR1 reads GTSNPN; CDR2 reads SVGIG (reference sequence). Here the CDR3 reads CALAADRGPHGTYEQYF. The CDR3 nucleotides are TGTGCCTTGGCCGCGGACAGGGGCCCTCATGGGACCTACGAGCAGTACTTC. The full variable domain, its missing parts supplied by reference TRBV30 and TRBJ2-7, is SQTIHQWPATLVQPVGSPLSLECTVEGTSNPNLYWYRQAAGRGLQLLFYSVGIGQISSEVPQNLSASRPQDRQFILSSKKLLLSDSGFYLCALAADRGPHGTYEQYFGPGTRLTVT.

CDR3 amino acids: CASSRDRGDNQPQHF. The CDR3, as DNA: TGTGCCAGCAGCCGCGACAGGGGGGATAATCAGCCCCAGCATTTT. The chain joins TRBV28 to TRBJ1-5; 9 nucleotides match TRBD1. Germline V CDR1 and CDR2: MDHEN, SYDVKM. The CDR3 has 15 residues. The V segment lost 6 bases and the J segment 4 bases; nucleotides outside the gene matches: 7. Combining the CDR3 with reference TRBV28 and TRBJ1-5 gives the whole variable domain DVKVTQSSRYLVKRTGEKVFLECVQDMDHENMFWYRQDPGLGLRLIYFSYDVKMKEKGDIPEGYSVSREKKERFSLILESASTNQTSMYLCASSRDRGDNQPQHFGDGTRLSIL.